This T cell receptor (beta chain) was recovered during a study of cytomegalovirus exposure and HLA in healthy donors. Of note for this clone: The target antigen is unknown.

This table comes from immunoSEQ multiplex PCR, and its TCRdb copy is limited to in-frame clones, with some not included. The table shows 130,000 to 150,000 clones, with about nine tenths occurring only once. Per the germline V gene, CDR1 is SGHDT and CDR2 is YYEEEE. Trimming cost V 4 bases and J 9 bases, with 20 bases left between them. CDR3 size: 15 residues. Study-wide results and limits: A few CMV-associated chains proved CMV antigen-specific in vitro. Subsequent analysis showed first-cohort TCR clusters tending to co-occur in some 120 validation repertoires.

The chain carries TRBV5-6 and TRBJ2-4; possibly TRBD2 for D (5 bases). The source material was PBMCs. This sequence was found in a man between 18 and 29 years old in good health and CMV-seronegative. The CDR3 nucleotides are TGTGCCAGCAGCACCCGGGCCTACTGGCGGGCCATTCAGTACTTC. Translation gives CASSTRAYWRAIQYF.